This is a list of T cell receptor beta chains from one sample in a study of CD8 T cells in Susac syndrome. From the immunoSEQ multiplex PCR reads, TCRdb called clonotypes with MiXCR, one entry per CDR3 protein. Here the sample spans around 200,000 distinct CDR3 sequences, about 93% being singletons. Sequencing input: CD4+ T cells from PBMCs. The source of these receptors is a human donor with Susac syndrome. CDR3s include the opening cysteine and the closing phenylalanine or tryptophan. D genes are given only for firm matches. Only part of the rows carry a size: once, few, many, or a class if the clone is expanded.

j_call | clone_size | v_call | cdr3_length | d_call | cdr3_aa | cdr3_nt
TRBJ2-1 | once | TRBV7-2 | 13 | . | CASSLGSENEQFF | TGTGCCAGCAGCTTAGGATCTGAGAATGAGCAGTTCTTC
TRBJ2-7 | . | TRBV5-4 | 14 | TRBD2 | CASSLLGRGYEQYF | TGTGCCAGCAGCTTGCTCGGGAGGGGGTACGAGCAGTACTTC
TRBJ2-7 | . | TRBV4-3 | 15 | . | CASSRSTGRNYEQYF | TGCGCCAGCAGCCGTTCGACGGGACGGAACTACGAGCAGTACTTC
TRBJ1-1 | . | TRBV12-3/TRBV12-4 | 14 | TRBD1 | CASSLPGGTGEAFF | TGTGCCAGCAGTTTGCCAGGGGGTACGGGTGAAGCTTTCTTT
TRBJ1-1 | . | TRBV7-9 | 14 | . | CASSEGSGNTEAFF | TGTGCCAGCAGCGAAGGTTCAGGGAACACTGAAGCTTTCTTT
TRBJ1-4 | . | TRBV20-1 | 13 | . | CSAIGGPNEKLFF | TGCAGTGCCATCGGGGGCCCCAATGAAAAACTGTTTTTT
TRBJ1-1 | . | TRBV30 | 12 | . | CAAGLMNAEAFF | TGTGCCGCGGGACTGATGAACGCTGAAGCTTTCTTT
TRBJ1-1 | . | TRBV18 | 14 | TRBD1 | CASSRDRVNTEAFF | TGTGCCAGCTCACGCGACAGGGTGAACACTGAAGCTTTCTTT
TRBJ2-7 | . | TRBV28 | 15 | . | CASLRRANPTYEQYF | TGTGCCAGCCTTAGACGAGCTAACCCGACCTACGAGCAGTACTTC
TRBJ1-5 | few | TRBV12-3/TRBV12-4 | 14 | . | CASSLGDTNQPQHF | TGTGCCAGCAGTTTAGGGGACACCAATCAGCCCCAGCATTTT
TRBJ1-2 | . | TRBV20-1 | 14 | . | CSARDRMGDHGYTF | TGCAGTGCTAGAGACCGAATGGGGGATCATGGCTACACCTTC
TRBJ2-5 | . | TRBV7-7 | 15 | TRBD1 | CASSLGGTDKETQYF | TGTGCCAGCAGCTTAGGTGGGACAGACAAAGAGACCCAGTACTTC
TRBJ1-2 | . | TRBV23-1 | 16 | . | CASTIPPGPMRNGYTF | TGCGCCAGCACCATCCCTCCAGGCCCTATGAGAAATGGCTACACCTTC
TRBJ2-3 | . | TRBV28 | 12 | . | CASFGAGKTSYF | TGTGCCAGCTTCGGGGCTGGGAAGACGTCGTATTTT
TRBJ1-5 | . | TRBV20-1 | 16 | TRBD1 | CSAIRGGTGTGQPQHF | TGCAGTGCTATCCGAGGGGGGACAGGGACCGGGCAGCCCCAGCATTTT
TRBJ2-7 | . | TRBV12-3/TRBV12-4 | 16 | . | CASSPWGPTNSYEQYF | TGTGCCAGCAGTCCGTGGGGGCCGACAAATTCCTACGAGCAGTACTTC
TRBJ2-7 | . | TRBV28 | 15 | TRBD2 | CASSFGTSGTYEQYF | TGTGCCAGCAGTTTCGGGACTAGCGGTACCTACGAGCAGTACTTC
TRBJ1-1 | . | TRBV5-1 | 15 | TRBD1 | CASHSPGQGNTEAFF | TGCGCCAGCCACTCGCCGGGACAGGGGAACACTGAAGCTTTCTTT
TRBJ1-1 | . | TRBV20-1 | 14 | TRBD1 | CSASSSGGNTEAFF | TGCAGTGCTAGTTCTTCAGGGGGTAACACTGAAGCTTTCTTT
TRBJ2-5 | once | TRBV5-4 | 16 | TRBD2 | CASSLALAGGIETQYF | TGTGCCAGCAGCTTGGCCCTAGCGGGAGGAATAGAGACCCAGTACTTC
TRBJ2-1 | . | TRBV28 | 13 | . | CASSPERENEQFF | TGTGCCAGCAGTCCCGAGAGGGAGAATGAGCAGTTCTTC
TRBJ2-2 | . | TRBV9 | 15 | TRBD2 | CASSGLGLAHGELFF | TGTGCCAGCAGTGGGTTGGGACTAGCTCACGGGGAGCTGTTTTTT
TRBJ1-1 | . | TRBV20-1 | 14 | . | CSAREDTVNTEAFF | TGCAGTGCTAGAGAGGACACCGTGAACACTGAAGCTTTCTTT
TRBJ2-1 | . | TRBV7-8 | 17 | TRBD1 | CASSSLAPRQGLGEQFF | TGTGCCAGCAGCTCCCTCGCCCCGAGACAGGGATTAGGTGAGCAGTTCTTC
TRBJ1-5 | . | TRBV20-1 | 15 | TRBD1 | CSATRTGYSNQPQHF | TGCAGTGCTACGCGGACAGGGTATAGCAATCAGCCCCAGCATTTT
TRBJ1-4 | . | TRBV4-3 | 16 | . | CASSLNVGATNEKLFF | TGCGCCAGCAGCCTCAACGTCGGCGCAACTAATGAAAAACTGTTTTTT
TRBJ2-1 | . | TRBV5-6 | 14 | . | CASSLLLVDNEQFF | TGTGCCAGCAGCTTACTACTAGTAGATAATGAGCAGTTCTTC
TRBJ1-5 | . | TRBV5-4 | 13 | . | CASSIDGYQPQHF | TGTGCCAGCAGCATTGACGGCTATCAGCCCCAGCATTTT
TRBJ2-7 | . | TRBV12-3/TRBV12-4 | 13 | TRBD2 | CASSSGRDYEQYF | TGTGCCAGCAGTAGCGGGAGGGACTACGAGCAGTACTTC
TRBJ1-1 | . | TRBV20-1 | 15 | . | CSARADIAGNTEAFF | TGCAGTGCTAGAGCGGACATAGCTGGGAACACTGAAGCTTTCTTT
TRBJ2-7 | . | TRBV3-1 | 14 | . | CASSHGTSAYEQYF | TGTGCCAGCAGCCACGGGACTTCAGCCTACGAGCAGTACTTC
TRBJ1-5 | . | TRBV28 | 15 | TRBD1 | CASRDSKQGNQPQHF | TGTGCCAGCAGGGACTCGAAACAGGGGAATCAGCCCCAGCATTTT
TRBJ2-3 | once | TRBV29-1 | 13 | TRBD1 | CSGGQGYTDTQYF | TGCAGCGGCGGACAGGGATACACAGATACGCAGTATTTT
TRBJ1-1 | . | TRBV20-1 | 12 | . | CSAREAITEAFF | TGCAGTGCTAGAGAGGCTATCACTGAAGCTTTCTTT
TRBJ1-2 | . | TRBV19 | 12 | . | CASSRQGDGYTF | TGTGCCAGTAGCCGGCAGGGAGATGGCTACACCTTC
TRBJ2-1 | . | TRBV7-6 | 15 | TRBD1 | CASSQDRGGDNEQFF | TGTGCCAGCAGCCAAGACAGGGGTGGTGACAATGAGCAGTTCTTC
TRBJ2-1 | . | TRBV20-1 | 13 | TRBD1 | CSAPGDRDNEQFF | TGCAGTGCTCCGGGGGACAGGGACAATGAGCAGTTCTTC
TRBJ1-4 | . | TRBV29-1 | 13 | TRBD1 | CSVRQGANEKLFF | TGCAGCGTTAGACAGGGGGCAAATGAAAAACTGTTTTTT
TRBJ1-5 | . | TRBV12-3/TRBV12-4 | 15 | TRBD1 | CASSLTSGGGQPQHF | TGTGCCAGCAGTTTAACGTCAGGGGGAGGACAGCCCCAGCATTTT
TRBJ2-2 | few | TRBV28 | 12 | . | CASSLRTGELFF | TGTGCCAGCAGTTTAAGAACCGGGGAGCTGTTTTTT
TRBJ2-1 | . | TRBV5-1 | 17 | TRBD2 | CASSFLAGGQTYNEQFF | TGCGCCAGCAGCTTTCTAGCGGGGGGGCAGACCTACAATGAGCAGTTCTTC
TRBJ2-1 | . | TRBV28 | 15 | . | CASISPGTSYNEQFF | TGTGCCAGCATTTCTCCGGGAACTTCCTACAATGAGCAGTTCTTC
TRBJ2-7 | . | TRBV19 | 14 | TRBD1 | CASSAQGVRGEQYF | TGTGCCAGTAGTGCCCAGGGGGTTAGGGGCGAGCAGTACTTC
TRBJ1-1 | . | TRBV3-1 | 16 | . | CASSHVRAQPNTEAFF | TGTGCCAGCAGCCACGTGAGGGCTCAGCCGAACACTGAAGCTTTCTTT
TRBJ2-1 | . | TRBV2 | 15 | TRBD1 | CASSVTGTGGHEQFF | TGTGCCAGCAGTGTAACTGGGACAGGGGGCCATGAGCAGTTCTTC
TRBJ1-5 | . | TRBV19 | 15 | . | CASSIWGRSNQPQHF | TGTGCCAGTAGTATCTGGGGGCGCAGCAATCAGCCCCAGCATTTT
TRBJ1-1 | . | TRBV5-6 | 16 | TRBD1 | CASSSEGAGMNTEAFF | TGTGCCAGCAGCTCCGAGGGGGCAGGGATGAACACTGAAGCTTTCTTT
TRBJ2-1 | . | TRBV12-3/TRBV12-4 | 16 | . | CASSLSGGGGRNEQFF | TGTGCCAGCAGCCTTTCCGGAGGGGGGGGCCGAAATGAGCAGTTCTTC
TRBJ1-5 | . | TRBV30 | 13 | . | CAWSGQSNQPQHF | TGTGCCTGGAGTGGACAGTCTAATCAGCCCCAGCATTTT
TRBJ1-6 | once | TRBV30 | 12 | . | CAWRRDNSPLHF | TGTGCCTGGAGGAGGGACAATTCACCCCTCCACTTT
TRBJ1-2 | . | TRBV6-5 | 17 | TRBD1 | CASSYTGTATGNYGYTF | TGTGCCAGCAGTTACACTGGGACAGCCACCGGGAACTATGGCTACACCTTC
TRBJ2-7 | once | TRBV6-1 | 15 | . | CASNTRGRSSYEQYF | TGTGCCAGCAATACCAGGGGACGGAGCTCCTACGAGCAGTACTTC
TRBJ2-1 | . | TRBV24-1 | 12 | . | CATTDGKNEQFF | TGTGCCACCACCGACGGGAAGAATGAGCAGTTCTTC
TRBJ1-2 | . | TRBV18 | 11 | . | CASSQGNGYTF | TGTGCCAGCTCACAGGGTAATGGCTACACCTTC